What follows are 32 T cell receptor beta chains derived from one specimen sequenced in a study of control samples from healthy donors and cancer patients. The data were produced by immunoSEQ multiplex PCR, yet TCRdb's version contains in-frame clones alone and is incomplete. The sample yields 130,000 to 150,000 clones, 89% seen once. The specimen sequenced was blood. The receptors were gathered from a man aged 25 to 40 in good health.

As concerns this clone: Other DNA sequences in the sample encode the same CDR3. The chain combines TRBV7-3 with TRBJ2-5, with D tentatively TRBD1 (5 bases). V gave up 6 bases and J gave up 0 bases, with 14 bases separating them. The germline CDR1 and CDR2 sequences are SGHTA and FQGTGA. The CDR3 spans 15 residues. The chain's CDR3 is CASSLFTGNQETQYF. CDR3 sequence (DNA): TGTGCCAGCAGTTTATTCACAGGCAACCAAGAGACCCAGTACTTC.

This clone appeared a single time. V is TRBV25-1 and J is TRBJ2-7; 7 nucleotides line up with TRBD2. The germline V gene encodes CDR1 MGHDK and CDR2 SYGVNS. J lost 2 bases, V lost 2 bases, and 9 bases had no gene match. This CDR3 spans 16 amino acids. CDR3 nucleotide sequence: TGTGCCAGCAGTGAAGTGGGGCAGGGAGGGACCTACGAGCAGTACTTC. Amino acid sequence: CASSEVGQGGTYEQYF.

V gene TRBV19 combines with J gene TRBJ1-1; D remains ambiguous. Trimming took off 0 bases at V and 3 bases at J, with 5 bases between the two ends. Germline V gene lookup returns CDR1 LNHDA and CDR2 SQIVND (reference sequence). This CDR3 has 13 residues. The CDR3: CASSIDLYTEAFF. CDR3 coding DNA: TGTGCCAGTAGTATAGATTTGTACACTGAAGCTTTCTTT.

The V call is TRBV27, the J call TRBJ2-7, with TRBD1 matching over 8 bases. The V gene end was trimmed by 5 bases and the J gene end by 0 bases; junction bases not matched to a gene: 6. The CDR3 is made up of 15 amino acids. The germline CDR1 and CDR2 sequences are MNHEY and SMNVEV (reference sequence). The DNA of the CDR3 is TGTGCCAGCAGTGCCGAGGACAGGGACTCCTACGAGCAGTACTTC. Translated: CASSAEDRDSYEQYF.

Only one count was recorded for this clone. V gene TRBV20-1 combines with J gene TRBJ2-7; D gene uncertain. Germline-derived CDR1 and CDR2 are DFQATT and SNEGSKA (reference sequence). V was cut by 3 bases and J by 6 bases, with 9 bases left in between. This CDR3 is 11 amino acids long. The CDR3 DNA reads TGCAGTGCTAGGGTAGTGGGCGAGCAGTACTTC. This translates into CSARVVGEQYF.

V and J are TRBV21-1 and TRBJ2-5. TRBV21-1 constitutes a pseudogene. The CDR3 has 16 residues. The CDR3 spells CASSARTGPYLETQYF. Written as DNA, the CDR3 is TGTGCCAGCAGCGCAAGAACCGGGCCCTATCTGGAGACCCAGTACTTC.

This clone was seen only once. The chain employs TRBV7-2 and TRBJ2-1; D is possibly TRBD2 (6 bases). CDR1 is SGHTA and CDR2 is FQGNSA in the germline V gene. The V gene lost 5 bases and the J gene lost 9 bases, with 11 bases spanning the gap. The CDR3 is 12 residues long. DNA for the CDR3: TGTGCCAGCAGCATCCATAGCGGTGAGCAGTTCTTC. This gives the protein CASSIHSGEQFF.

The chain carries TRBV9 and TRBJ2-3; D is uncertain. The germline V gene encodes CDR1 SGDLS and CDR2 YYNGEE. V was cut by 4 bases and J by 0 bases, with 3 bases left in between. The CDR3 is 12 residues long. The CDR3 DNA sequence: TGTGCCAGCAGCTCCAGCACAGATACGCAGTATTTT. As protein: CASSSSTDTQYF.

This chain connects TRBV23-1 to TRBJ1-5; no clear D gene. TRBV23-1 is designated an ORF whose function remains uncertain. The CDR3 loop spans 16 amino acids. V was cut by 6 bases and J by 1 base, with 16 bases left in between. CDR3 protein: CASRSSIAGSNQPQHF. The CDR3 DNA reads TGCGCCAGCAGAAGCTCAATCGCGGGGAGCAATCAGCCCCAGCATTTT.

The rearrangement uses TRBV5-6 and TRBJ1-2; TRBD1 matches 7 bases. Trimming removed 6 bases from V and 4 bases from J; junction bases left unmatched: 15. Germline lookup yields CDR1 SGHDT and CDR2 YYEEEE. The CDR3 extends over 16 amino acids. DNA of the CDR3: TGTGCCAGCAACCAAGGGGGCGCGGATCCTTCCTATGGCTACACCTTC. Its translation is CASNQGGADPSYGYTF. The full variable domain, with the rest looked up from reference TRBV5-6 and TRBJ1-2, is DAGVTQSPTHLIKTRGQQVTLRCSPKSGHDTVSWYQQALGQGPQFIFQYYEEEERQRGNFPDRFSGHQFPNYSSELNVNALLLGDSALYLCASNQGGADPSYGYTFGSGTRLTVV.

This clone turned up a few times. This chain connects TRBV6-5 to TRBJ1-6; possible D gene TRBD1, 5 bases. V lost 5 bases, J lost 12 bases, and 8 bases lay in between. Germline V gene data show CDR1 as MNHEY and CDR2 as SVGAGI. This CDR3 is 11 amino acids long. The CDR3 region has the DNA TGTGCCAGCAGTATCGACAGACCCCTCCACTTT. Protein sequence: CASSIDRPLHF.

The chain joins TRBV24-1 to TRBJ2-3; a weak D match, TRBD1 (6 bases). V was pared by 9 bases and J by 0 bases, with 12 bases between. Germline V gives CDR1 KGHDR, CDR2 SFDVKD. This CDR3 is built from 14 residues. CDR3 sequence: CATSTGQSTDTQYF. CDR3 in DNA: TGTGCCACCTCGACAGGTCAAAGCACAGATACGCAGTATTTT.

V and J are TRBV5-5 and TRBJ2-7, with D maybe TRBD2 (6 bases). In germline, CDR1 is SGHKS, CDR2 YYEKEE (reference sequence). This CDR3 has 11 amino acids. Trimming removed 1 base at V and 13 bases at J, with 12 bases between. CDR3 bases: TGTGCCAGCAGCTTGAAGGCTAGCGTATACTTC. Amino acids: CASSLKASVYF.

The CDR3 sequence: CASSQDETEAFF. CDR3 nucleotide sequence: TGCGCCAGCAGCCAAGACGAAACTGAAGCTTTCTTT. The chain links TRBV4-1 to TRBJ1-1; unclear D gene. V lost 0 bases and J 5 bases, leaving 4 bases between the germline ends. The CDR3 loop spans 12 amino acids. Germline V gene data show CDR1 as MGHRA and CDR2 as YSYEKL.

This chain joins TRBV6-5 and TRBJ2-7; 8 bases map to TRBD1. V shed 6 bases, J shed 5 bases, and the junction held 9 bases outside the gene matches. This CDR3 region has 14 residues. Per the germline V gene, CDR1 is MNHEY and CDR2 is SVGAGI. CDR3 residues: CASRNRGYFDEQYF. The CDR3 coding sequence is TGTGCCAGCAGAAACAGGGGGTATTTCGACGAGCAGTACTTC.

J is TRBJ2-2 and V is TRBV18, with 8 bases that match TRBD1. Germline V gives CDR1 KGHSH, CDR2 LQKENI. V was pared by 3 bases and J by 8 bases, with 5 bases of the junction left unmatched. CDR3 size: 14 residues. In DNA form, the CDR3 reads TGTGCCAGCTCACCGGACAGGGTTCGGGGGGAGCTGTTTTTT. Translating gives CASSPDRVRGELFF. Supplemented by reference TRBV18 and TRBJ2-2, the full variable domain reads NAGVMQNPRHLVRRRGQEARLRCSPMKGHSHVYWYRQLPEEGLKFMVYLQKENIIDESGMPKERFSAEFPKEGPSILRIQQVVRGDSAAYFCASSPDRVRGELFFGEGSRLTVL.

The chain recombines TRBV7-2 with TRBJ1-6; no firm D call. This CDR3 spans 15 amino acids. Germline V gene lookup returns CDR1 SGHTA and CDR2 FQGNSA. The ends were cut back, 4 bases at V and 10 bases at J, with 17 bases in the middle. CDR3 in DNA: TGTGCCAGCAGCTACGCTCGGGGTCTAGGATCACCCCTCCACTTT. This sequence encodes CASSYARGLGSPLHF.

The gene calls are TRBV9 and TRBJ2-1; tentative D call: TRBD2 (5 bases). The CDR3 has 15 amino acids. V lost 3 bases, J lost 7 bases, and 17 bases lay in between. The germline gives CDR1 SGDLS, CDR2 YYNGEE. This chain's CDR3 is CASSAVPRDLNEQFF. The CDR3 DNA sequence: TGTGCCAGCAGCGCGGTTCCTCGGGATTTGAATGAGCAGTTCTTC.

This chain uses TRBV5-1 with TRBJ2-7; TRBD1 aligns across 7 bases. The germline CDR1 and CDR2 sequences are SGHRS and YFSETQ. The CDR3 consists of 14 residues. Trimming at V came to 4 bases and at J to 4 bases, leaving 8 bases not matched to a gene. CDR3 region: CASSGGQIHYEQYF. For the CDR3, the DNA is TGCGCCAGCAGCGGGGGACAGATCCATTACGAGCAGTACTTC.

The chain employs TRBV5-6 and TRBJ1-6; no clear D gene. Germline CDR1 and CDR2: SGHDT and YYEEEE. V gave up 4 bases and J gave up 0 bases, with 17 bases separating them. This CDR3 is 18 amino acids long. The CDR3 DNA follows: TGTGCCAGCAGCCTTCGGGTGAGCGCGAGCTCCTATAATTCACCCCTCCACTTT. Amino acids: CASSLRVSASSYNSPLHF.

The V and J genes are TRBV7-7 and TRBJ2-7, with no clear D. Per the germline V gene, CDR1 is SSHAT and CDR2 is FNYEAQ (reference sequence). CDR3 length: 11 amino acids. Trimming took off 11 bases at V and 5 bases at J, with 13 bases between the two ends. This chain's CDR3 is CALGEPHEQYF. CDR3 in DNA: TGTGCCCTTGGGGAACCCCACGAGCAGTACTTC.

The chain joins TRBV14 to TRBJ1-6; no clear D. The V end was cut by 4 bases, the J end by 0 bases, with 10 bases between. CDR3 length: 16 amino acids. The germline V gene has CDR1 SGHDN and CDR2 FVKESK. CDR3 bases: TGTGCCAGCAGCCTGAGGACTAGCTCCTATAATTCACCCCTCCACTTT. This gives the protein CASSLRTSSYNSPLHF.

The CDR3 coding sequence is TGTGCTAGTGGTTTGTCCAGGACAGAGAACACTGAAGCTTTCTTT. Protein: CASGLSRTENTEAFF. The gene calls are TRBV12-5 and TRBJ1-1, with D perhaps matching TRBD1 (6 bases). Germline V gene sequence: CDR1 LGHNT, CDR2 FRNRAP. The V end lost 2 bases, the J end lost 1 base, and 11 bases lay between the germline ends. This CDR3 region has 15 residues.

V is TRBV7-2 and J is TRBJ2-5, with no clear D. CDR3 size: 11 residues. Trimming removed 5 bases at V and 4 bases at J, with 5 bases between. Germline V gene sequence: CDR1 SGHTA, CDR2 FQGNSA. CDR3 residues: CASSRGETQYF. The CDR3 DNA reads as TGTGCCAGCAGCCGCGGAGAGACCCAGTACTTC. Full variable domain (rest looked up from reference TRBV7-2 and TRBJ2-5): GAGVSQSPSNKVTEKGKDVELRCDPISGHTALYWYRQSLGQGLEFLIYFQGNSAPDKSGLPSDRFSAERTGGSVSTLTIQRTQQEDSAVYLCASSRGETQYFGPGTRLLVL.

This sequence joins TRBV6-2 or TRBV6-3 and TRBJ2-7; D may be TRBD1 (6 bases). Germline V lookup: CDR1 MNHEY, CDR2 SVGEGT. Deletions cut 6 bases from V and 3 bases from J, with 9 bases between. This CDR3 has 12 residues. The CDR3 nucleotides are TGTGCCAGCAGCTGGACAGTCTACGAGCAGTACTTC. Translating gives CASSWTVYEQYF.

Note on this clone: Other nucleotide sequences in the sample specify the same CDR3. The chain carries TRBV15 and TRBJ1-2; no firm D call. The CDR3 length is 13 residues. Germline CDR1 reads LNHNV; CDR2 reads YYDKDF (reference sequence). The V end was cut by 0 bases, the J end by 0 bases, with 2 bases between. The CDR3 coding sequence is TGTGCCACCAGCAGAGATGCTAACTATGGCTACACCTTC. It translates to CATSRDANYGYTF.

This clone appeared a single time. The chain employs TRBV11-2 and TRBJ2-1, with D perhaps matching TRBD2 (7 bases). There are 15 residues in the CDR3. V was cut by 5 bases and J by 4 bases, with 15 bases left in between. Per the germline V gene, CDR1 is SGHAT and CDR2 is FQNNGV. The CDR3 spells CASSPGASGYNEQFF. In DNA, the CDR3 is TGTGCCAGCAGCCCAGGGGCTAGCGGATACAATGAGCAGTTCTTC.

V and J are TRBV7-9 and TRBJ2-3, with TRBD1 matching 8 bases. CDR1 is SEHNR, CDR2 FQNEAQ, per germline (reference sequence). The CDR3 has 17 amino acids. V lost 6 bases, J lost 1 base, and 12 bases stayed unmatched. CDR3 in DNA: TGTGCCAGCAGTTTCTCCGGACAGGGCAGTCGCACAGATACGCAGTATTTT. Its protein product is CASSFSGQGSRTDTQYF.

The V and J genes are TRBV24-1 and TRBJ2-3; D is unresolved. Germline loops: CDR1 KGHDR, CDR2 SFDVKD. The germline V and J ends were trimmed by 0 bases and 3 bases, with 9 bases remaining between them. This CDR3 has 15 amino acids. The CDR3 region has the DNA TGTGCCACCAGTGATTTGAGCCAGCAGACAGATACGCAGTATTTT. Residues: CATSDLSQQTDTQYF.

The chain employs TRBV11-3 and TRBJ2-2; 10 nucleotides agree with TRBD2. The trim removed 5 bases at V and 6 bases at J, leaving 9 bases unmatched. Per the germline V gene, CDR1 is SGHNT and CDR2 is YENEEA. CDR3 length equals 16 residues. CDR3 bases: TGTGCCAGCAGCCCACGACCCGGACTAGCGGCCGGGGAGCTGTTTTTT. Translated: CASSPRPGLAAGELFF. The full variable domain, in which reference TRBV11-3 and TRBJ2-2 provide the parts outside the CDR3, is EAGVVQSPRYKIIEKKQPVAFWCNPISGHNTLYWYLQNLGQGPELLIRYENEEAVDDSQLPKDRFSAERLKGVDSTLKIQPAELGDSAVYLCASSPRPGLAAGELFFGEGSRLTVL.

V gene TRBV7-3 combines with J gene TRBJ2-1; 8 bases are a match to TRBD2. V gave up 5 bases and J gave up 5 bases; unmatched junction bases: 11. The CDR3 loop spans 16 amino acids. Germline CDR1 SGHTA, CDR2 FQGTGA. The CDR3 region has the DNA TGTGCCAGCAGCCAAAAGGCGGGACTAGGAGACAATGAGCAGTTCTTC. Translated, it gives CASSQKAGLGDNEQFF. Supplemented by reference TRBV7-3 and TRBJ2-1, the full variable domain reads GAGVSQTPSNKVTEKGKYVELRCDPISGHTALYWYRQSLGQGPEFLIYFQGTGAADDSGLPNDRFFAVRPEGSVSTLKIQRTERGDSAVYLCASSQKAGLGDNEQFFGPGTRLTVL.

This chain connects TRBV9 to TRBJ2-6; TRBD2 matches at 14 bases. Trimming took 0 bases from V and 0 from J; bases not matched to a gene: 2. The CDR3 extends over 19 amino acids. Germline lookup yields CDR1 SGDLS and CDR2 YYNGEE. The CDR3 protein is CASSVGLAGGGSGANVLTF. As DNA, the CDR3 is TGTGCCAGCAGCGTAGGACTAGCGGGAGGGGGCTCTGGGGCCAACGTCCTGACTTTC.